This T cell receptor (beta chain) was profiled in a study of T cell responses to AZD1222 COVID-19 vaccine. Study outcomes and limitations: It was only after the peak T cell response that any repertoires were sampled. Spike-specific TCR repertoires showed rising breadth and depth after two AZD1222 doses. Vaccine-associated CD4 TCRs ranged over spike, dominating at 160-218 and 743-854.

Data came from immunoSEQ multiplex PCR; TCRdb stores just in-frame clones and leaves some out. The sample contains some 140,000 clones, 89% of which appear only once. Regarding this clone: The target antigen is unknown.

The sample here was peripheral blood, taken 28 days after the second AZD1222 dose. This TCR derives from an adult who received the AZD1222 COVID-19 vaccine.

The CDR3 protein is CAIRGSATNEKLFF. DNA of the CDR3: TGTGCCATCAGGGGTTCGGCAACTAATGAAAAACTGTTTTTT. The J gene is TRBJ1-4, the V gene TRBV10-3, with D unclear. The CDR3 is 14 amino acids. Germline CDR1 reads ENHRY; CDR2 reads SYGVKD. Between the trimmed V and J ends, which lost 6 bases and 0 bases, there was a span of 8 bases.